The 19 T cell receptor beta chains below come from one sample, sequenced in a study of T cells in narcolepsy. The protocol was immunoSEQ multiplex PCR, while the TCRdb copy is restricted to in-frame clones and leaves out a portion. The sample comprises 25,000 to 30,000 clones, about 80% of which are singletons, and about 0.94% rests with the top ten. The sample consisted of CD45RA- memory CD4+ T cells from PBMCs. Source of these receptors: a human donor with narcolepsy.

This clone was picked up a small number of times. The chain is built from TRBV7-9 and TRBJ2-7; no clear D. Trimming stripped 1 base from V and 12 bases from J, with 13 bases between. The CDR3 totals 12 residues. Germline V gene sequence: CDR1 SEHNR, CDR2 FQNEAQ (reference sequence). The CDR3 spells CASSLDIGRLYF. CDR3 DNA sequence: TGTGCCAGCAGCTTAGATATAGGCCGGCTGTACTTC.

V gene TRBV30 combines with J gene TRBJ2-7; D is perhaps TRBD2 (6 bases). The ends were cut back, 0 bases at V and 8 bases at J, with 11 bases in the middle. CDR1 is GTSNPN and CDR2 is SVGIG in the germline V gene (reference sequence). The length of the CDR3 is 12 residues. CDR3 nucleotide sequence: TGTGCCTGGAGTGTAATGGAGGGACAGCAGTACTTC. Amino acids: CAWSVMEGQQYF.

The DNA of the CDR3 is TGTGCCACCAGCAGAGATCAGGGGCTGAATGAAAAACTGTTTTTT. It yields the protein CATSRDQGLNEKLFF. The gene calls are TRBV15 and TRBJ1-4, with D maybe TRBD1 (6 bases). CDR3 length equals 15 residues. CDR1 and CDR2 (germline): LNHNV, YYDKDF (reference sequence). The V and J ends lost 0 bases and 5 bases respectively, with 10 bases between them.

This clone showed up just once. The chain joins TRBV19 to TRBJ1-4; 7 bases are shared with TRBD1. The V segment lost 1 base and the J segment 3 bases; nucleotides outside the gene matches: 2. The germline V gene has CDR1 LNHDA and CDR2 SQIVND (reference sequence). This CDR3 contains 15 residues. The CDR3, as DNA: TGTGCCAGTAGTATAGGCGGGACAGCTAATGAAAAACTGTTTTTT. Translating gives CASSIGGTANEKLFF.

V is TRBV19 and J is TRBJ2-6; D is unclear. The germline CDR1 and CDR2 sequences are LNHDA and SQIVND (reference sequence). The ends were cut back, 8 bases at V and 0 bases at J, with 5 bases in the middle. There are 13 residues in the CDR3. In nucleotides, the CDR3 is TGTGCCAGTCAGCTCTCTGGGGCCAACGTCCTGACTTTC. Translated: CASQLSGANVLTF. The variable domain in full, completed from reference TRBV19 and TRBJ2-6, reads DGGITQSPKYLFRKEGQNVTLSCEQNLNHDAMYWYRQDPGQGLRLIYYSQIVNDFQKGDIAEGYSVSREKKESFPLTVTSAQKNPTAFYLCASQLSGANVLTFGAGSRLTVL.

This clone was picked up a small number of times. The chain employs TRBV19 and TRBJ1-5, with 7 bases aligning to TRBD1. The germline V gene encodes CDR1 LNHDA and CDR2 SQIVND (reference sequence). The ends lost 3 bases at V and 1 base at J; junction bases unmatched: 15. The CDR3 spans 19 residues. CDR3 protein: CASSMIGAGGRQSNQPQHF. The DNA for the CDR3 is TGTGCCAGTAGTATGATCGGGGCAGGGGGGCGACAAAGCAATCAGCCCCAGCATTTT.

This chain links TRBV7-2 with TRBJ1-4; D unresolved. CDR3 length equals 12 residues. The V gene's germline CDR1 is SGHTA and CDR2 FQGNSA. With 5 bases removed from V and 8 bases from J, the gap between germline ends came to 9 bases. CDR3 nucleotide sequence: TGTGCCAGCAGCGTCGACGGAGAAAAACTGTTTTTT. Its translation: CASSVDGEKLFF.

The chain uses TRBV28 and TRBJ1-1; TRBD1 aligns across 8 bases. The ends lost 5 bases at V and 5 bases at J; junction bases unmatched: 7. The CDR3 extends over 14 amino acids. Looked up from germline, CDR1 is MDHEN and CDR2 is SYDVKM. The CDR3 DNA reads as TGTGCCAGCAGTACGGGACAGGTTACTACTGAAGCTTTCTTT. This codes for CASSTGQVTTEAFF.

This clone was counted only a few times. The chain uses TRBV4-1 and TRBJ1-6; 9 bases line up with TRBD1. The V segment lost 6 bases and the J segment 7 bases; nucleotides outside the gene matches: 7. This CDR3 comprises 15 residues. The germline V gene encodes CDR1 MGHRA and CDR2 YSYEKL. CDR3 DNA: TGCGCCAGCAGAGAGGACAGGGGTACCAATTCACCCCTCCACTTT. Amino acids: CASREDRGTNSPLHF.

The chain is built from TRBV5-1 and TRBJ1-1; a weak D match, TRBD1 (5 bases). Trimming cost V 0 bases and J 1 base, with 10 bases left between them. Germline V gives CDR1 SGHRS, CDR2 YFSETQ. The CDR3 totals 15 residues. The CDR3 protein is CASSLAGTGNTEAFF. DNA for the CDR3: TGCGCCAGCAGCTTGGCGGGGACGGGGAACACTGAAGCTTTCTTT.

About this clone: Germline is not matched at one junction end, which may reflect a read error. The V and J genes are TRBV6-5 and TRBJ2-4, with 8 nucleotides matching TRBD1. This CDR3 has 11 residues. Germline V gene data show CDR1 as MNHEY and CDR2 as SVGAGI. CDR3 DNA sequence: TGTGCCAGCAGTCAAGGGACAGGAGTACACTTC. This gives the protein CASSQGTGVHF.

The V gene is TRBV7-3, the J gene TRBJ1-1, with a weak D call TRBD1 (5 bases). Trimming removed 5 bases from V and 1 base from J, with 8 bases in between. CDR1 and CDR2 from the germline V gene are SGHTA and FQGTGA. The length of the CDR3 is 13 residues. The CDR3 sequence: CASSRTGNTEAFF. The CDR3 coding sequence is TGTGCCAGCAGCCGCACAGGGAACACTGAAGCTTTCTTT.

CDR3 amino acids: CASSLANREAFF. The CDR3 DNA follows: TGTGCCAGCAGCTTAGCGAACAGGGAAGCTTTCTTT. The chain joins TRBV7-2 to TRBJ1-1; TRBD1 might be the D (5 bases). The germline gives CDR1 SGHTA, CDR2 FQGNSA. The CDR3 runs 12 residues. The V gene lost 0 bases and the J gene lost 8 bases, with 7 bases spanning the gap.

This clone was observed a single time. The same CDR3 arises from other DNA sequences in this sample as well. The CDR3 sequence is CASSLSWNQPQHF. In nucleotides, the CDR3 is TGTGCCAGCAGCTTATCGTGGAACCAGCCCCAGCATTTT. The chain carries TRBV7-2 and TRBJ1-5, with no clear D. Trimming left V 2 bases short and J 7 bases short, with 9 bases between. The germline V gene has CDR1 SGHTA and CDR2 FQGNSA. The CDR3 has 13 amino acids.

On this clone: A junction boundary mismatches the germline segment, possibly from a read error. The chain links TRBV6-1 to TRBJ1-4; the D gene is possibly TRBD1 (6 bases). The CDR3 is made up of 15 amino acids. The germline V gene encodes CDR1 MNHNS and CDR2 SASEGT. The CDR3 loop reads CVSSERNRANEKLFF. CDR3 in DNA: TGTGTCAGCAGTGAACGCAACAGGGCGAATGAAAAACTGTTTTTT.

The table lists this clone with a count of one. This chain links TRBV5-8 with TRBJ2-3; TRBD2 aligns across 14 bases. CDR3 length equals 18 residues. Germline V CDR1 and CDR2: SGHTS, YDEGEE. V was pared by 3 bases and J by 0 bases, with 6 bases of the junction left unmatched. CDR3 bases: TGTGCCAGCAGCTACGGACTAGCGGGGGGCCTTAGCACAGATACGCAGTATTTT. Translating gives CASSYGLAGGLSTDTQYF.

The V and J genes are TRBV30 and TRBJ1-4, with TRBD1 as a possible D gene (5 bases). This CDR3 has 15 residues. Germline values: CDR1 GTSNPN, CDR2 SVGIG (reference sequence). V was clipped by 4 bases and J by 6 bases, with 18 bases between them. The CDR3 region has the DNA TGTGCCTGGACTTACGGGGGGGGTCTAGATGAAAAACTGTTTTTT. Amino acids: CAWTYGGGLDEKLFF.

The chain links TRBV5-1 to TRBJ2-1; possible D gene TRBD2, 5 bases. V was shortened by 2 bases and J by 10 bases, with 13 bases between the two germline ends. The CDR3 totals 13 residues. CDR1 is SGHRS, CDR2 YFSETQ, per germline. CDR3 sequence: CASSLTRSWEQFF. The CDR3 nucleotides are TGCGCCAGCAGCTTAACTAGGAGTTGGGAGCAGTTCTTC.

The chain uses TRBV2 and TRBJ1-5; no definite D call. The V end lost 8 bases, the J end lost 5 bases, and 13 bases lay between the germline ends. From germline, CDR1 is SNHLY and CDR2 FYNNEI. This CDR3 comprises 13 residues. This CDR3 is CASRREVDQPQHF. CDR3 sequence (DNA): TGTGCCAGCCGGAGGGAGGTGGATCAGCCCCAGCATTTT.